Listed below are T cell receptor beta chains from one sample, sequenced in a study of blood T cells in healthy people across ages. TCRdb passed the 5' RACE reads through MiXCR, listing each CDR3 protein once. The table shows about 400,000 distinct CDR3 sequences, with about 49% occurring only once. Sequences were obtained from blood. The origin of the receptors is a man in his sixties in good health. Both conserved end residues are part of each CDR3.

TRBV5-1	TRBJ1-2	CASSLDRGNYGYTF
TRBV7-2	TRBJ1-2	CASSLLQGPGYTF
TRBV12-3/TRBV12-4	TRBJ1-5	CASRPTGGAGNQPQHF
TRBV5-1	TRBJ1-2	CASKREQSYGYTF
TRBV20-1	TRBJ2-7	CSATSGGTTYEQYF
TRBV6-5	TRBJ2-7	CASSYGSSLEQYF
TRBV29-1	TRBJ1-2	CSGGSQGFYTF
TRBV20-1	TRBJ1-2	CSARQGDGYTF
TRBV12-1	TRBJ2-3	CASSPPPGLKVIWGSTDTQYF
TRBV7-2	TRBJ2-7	CASSLGGRYEQYF
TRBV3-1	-	CASSQDSPLYEQYF
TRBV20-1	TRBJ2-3	CSARTPSTNTDTQYF
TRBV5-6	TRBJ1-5	CASSLTGSGNQPQHF
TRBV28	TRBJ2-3	CASSPPGISTDTQYF
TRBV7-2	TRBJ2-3	CASSLGDRVSADTQYF
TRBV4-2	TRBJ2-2	CASSQEISTLTGELFF
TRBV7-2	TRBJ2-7	CASSLARNGRGDEQYF
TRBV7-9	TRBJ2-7	CASSFPGGERYF
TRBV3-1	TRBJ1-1	CASSQGTRHLGTEAFF
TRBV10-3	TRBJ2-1	CAIGRGPYNEQFF
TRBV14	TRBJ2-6	CASSHPTYSGANVLTF
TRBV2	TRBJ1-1	CASSGQGKTEAFF
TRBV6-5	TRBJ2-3	CASSYYVGTGPDTQYF
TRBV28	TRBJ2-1	CASTRQGGGDTNEQFF
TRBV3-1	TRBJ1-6	CASSPDRGGNSPLHF
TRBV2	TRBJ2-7	CASSPRISYEQYF
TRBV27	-	CASMGWGAETQYF
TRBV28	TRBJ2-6	CASSLLRTGASGANVLTF
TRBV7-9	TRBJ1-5	CASKLGAGQPQHF
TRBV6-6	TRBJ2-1	CASRPWASGGYNEQFF
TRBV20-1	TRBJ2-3	CSARATGRPPDTQYF
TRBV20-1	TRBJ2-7	CSARGPQRDYEQYF
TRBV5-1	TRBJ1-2	CASSNGQGGYTF
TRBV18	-	CASSPRGTSGTTEQYF
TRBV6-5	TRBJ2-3	CAGRGSTDTQYF
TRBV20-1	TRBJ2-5	CSAPRSGSYNEQYF
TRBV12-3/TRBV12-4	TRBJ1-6	CASSPTLGNNSPLHF
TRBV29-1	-	CSVVGGPYEQYF
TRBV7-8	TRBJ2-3	CASSLAGATTDTQYF
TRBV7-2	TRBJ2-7	CASSPKSGGSYVQYF
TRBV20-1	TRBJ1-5	CSARDRYRSLNQPQHF
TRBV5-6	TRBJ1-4	CASSPTGQGNEKLFF
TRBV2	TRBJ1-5	CASSETGRNNQPQHF
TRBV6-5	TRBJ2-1	CASSPTGGSYDEQFF
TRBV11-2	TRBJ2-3	CASRPGASDTQYF
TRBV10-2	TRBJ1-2	CASSESDNCGYTF
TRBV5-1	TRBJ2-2	CASSRGTSGRMAGELFF
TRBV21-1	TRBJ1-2	CASSKGDSNYGYTF
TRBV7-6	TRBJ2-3	CASRRGLGTYDTQYF
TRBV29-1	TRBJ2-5	CSVEGQGAETQYF
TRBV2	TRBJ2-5	CASSEAGLDQETQYF